These 26 T cell receptor beta chains were all obtained from the same sample, sequenced in a study of T-cell reconstitution after alpha-beta-depleted transplantation in children. During its preparation, the TCRbeta library received unique molecular identifiers. TCRdb called the PCR reads again in MiXCR, with one record for every CDR3 protein. The sample carries under 750,000 distinct CDR3 sequences, roughly 24% recorded once. The material was PBMCs, mostly from graft donor cells, obtained 360 days after TCRalphabeta/CD19-depleted stem cell transplant. These receptors were collected from a boy less than two years old who had a stem cell transplant for acute myeloid leukemia, so the T cells may come from the graft donor.

This clonotype appeared many times. This chain connects TRBV10-3 to TRBJ2-3; tentatively, D is TRBD1 (7 bases). The germline V and J ends were trimmed by 7 bases and 4 bases, with 18 bases remaining between them. This CDR3 contains 15 residues. Germline V gene lookup returns CDR1 ENHRY and CDR2 SYGVKD. The CDR3 loop reads CAITEGAVSADTQYF. CDR3 DNA sequence: TGTGCCATCACGGAGGGGGCAGTTAGCGCAGATACGCAGTATTTT.

There are a few counts of this clonotype. The chain is built from TRBV6-2 or TRBV6-3 and TRBJ2-7; no firm D call. V lost 0 bases and J lost 2, with 8 bases in between. Looked up from germline, CDR1 is MNHEY and CDR2 is SVGEGT. The CDR3 runs to 14 residues. CDR3 amino acids: CASSYSPTAYEQYF. The DNA of the CDR3 is TGTGCCAGCAGTTACTCTCCCACTGCCTACGAGCAGTACTTC.

This rearrangement joins TRBV7-7 to TRBJ2-1; D unclear. In germline, CDR1 is SSHAT, CDR2 FNYEAQ (reference sequence). V lost 5 bases, J lost 6 bases, and 14 bases lay in between. This CDR3 region has 14 residues. The CDR3 loop is CASSTLGPSNEQFF. CDR3 DNA sequence: TGTGCCAGCAGCACCCTTGGGCCTTCCAATGAGCAGTTCTTC.

The chain recombines TRBV28 with TRBJ1-1, with D perhaps TRBD1 (6 bases). The V and J ends lost 3 bases and 3 bases respectively, with 17 bases between them. Germline V gene lookup returns CDR1 MDHEN and CDR2 SYDVKM. The CDR3 covers 16 residues. The CDR3 loop reads CASSLAGDLIYTEAFF. CDR3 nucleotides: TGTGCCAGCAGTTTGGCAGGGGATCTTATCTACACTGAAGCTTTCTTT.

In this sample, this clonotype turned up many times. J is TRBJ2-2 and V is TRBV5-5; 7 bases fit TRBD1. J lost 1 base, V lost 1 base, and 4 bases had no gene match. Germline V CDR1 and CDR2: SGHKS, YYEKEE (reference sequence). CDR3 size: 16 residues. CDR3 bases: TGTGCCAGCAGCTTGAGGGCAGGGGGGAACACCGGGGAGCTGTTTTTT. The encoded protein is CASSLRAGGNTGELFF.

In its sample, this clonotype was seen a few times. V and J are TRBV4-3 and TRBJ2-1, with 7 bases lining up with TRBD2. In germline, CDR1 is LGHNA, CDR2 YSLEER. The CDR3 totals 18 residues. Unmatched junction bases numbered 14, after V lost 0 bases and J lost 6 bases. CDR3 sequence: CASSQDTGGVGVSNEQFF. The CDR3, as DNA: TGCGCCAGCAGCCAAGATACGGGGGGTGTTGGAGTAAGCAATGAGCAGTTCTTC.

The chain employs TRBV28 and TRBJ2-7; perhaps TRBD1 as D (5 bases). The CDR3 contains 14 residues. V was cut by 10 bases and J by 2 bases, with 18 bases left in between. Germline CDR1 MDHEN, CDR2 SYDVKM. The CDR3 loop reads CATGPVTPPYEQYV. The CDR3 DNA is TGTGCCACAGGGCCAGTGACCCCTCCCTACGAGCAGTACGTC.

The chain employs TRBV20-1 and TRBJ2-2; D is uncertain. The length of the CDR3 is 15 residues. Germline CDR1 is DFQATT and CDR2 is SNEGSKA (reference sequence). V lost 1 base, J lost 1 base, and 10 bases lay in between. The CDR3 DNA reads as TGCAGTGCTAGAGGGGCGGAAGGGAACACCGGGGAGCTGTTTTTT. Its translation: CSARGAEGNTGELFF.

The chain carries TRBV20-1 and TRBJ1-5, with 7 positions matching TRBD1. The germline gives CDR1 DFQATT, CDR2 SNEGSKA (reference sequence). The CDR3 has 16 residues. Trimming took 5 bases from V and 4 from J; bases not matched to a gene: 14. CDR3 protein: CSARKGGGGLNQPQHF. CDR3 DNA sequence: TGCAGTGCTCGGAAAGGGGGCGGGGGTTTGAATCAGCCCCAGCATTTT.

In this sample, this clonotype turned up a few times. CDR3 region: CASSLGGIGRFTSYNEQFF. CDR3 bases: TGTGCCAGCAGTTTAGGGGGGATCGGCAGGTTCACCTCCTACAATGAGCAGTTCTTC. J is TRBJ2-1 and V is TRBV12-3 or TRBV12-4; the D gene could be TRBD1 or TRBD2 (5 bases each). The CDR3 extends over 19 amino acids. V gave up 1 base and J gave up 0 bases, with 19 bases separating them.

There are a few counts of this clonotype. The J gene is TRBJ1-1, the V gene TRBV2; 10 bases agree with TRBD1. CDR1 and CDR2 from the germline V gene are SNHLY and FYNNEI. The CDR3 length is 15 residues. J gave up 5 bases and V 5 bases, and 8 bases lay outside the gene matches. The CDR3 protein is CASSPRQGASTEAFF. The CDR3 region has the DNA TGTGCCAGCAGTCCCAGACAGGGGGCCAGTACTGAAGCTTTCTTT.

This clonotype was observed at least ten times. The V call is TRBV5-1, the J call TRBJ2-3; a weak D match, TRBD2 (6 bases). The CDR3 length is 16 residues. V was cut by 4 bases and J by 2 bases, with 17 bases left in between. Germline V gives CDR1 SGHRS, CDR2 YFSETQ. The chain's CDR3 is CASSPPGLVPTDTQYF. The CDR3 DNA is TGCGCCAGCAGCCCTCCGGGACTCGTTCCCACAGATACGCAGTATTTT.

This clonotype was detected a few times. This sequence joins TRBV6-5 and TRBJ2-7; TRBD2 matches 9 bases. V was clipped by 4 bases and J by 0 bases; unmatched bases: 1. The germline V gene has CDR1 MNHEY and CDR2 SVGAGI. The CDR3 spans 14 residues. CDR3 bases: TGTGCCAGCAGTTCTAGCGGGAACTCCTACGAGCAGTACGTC. This sequence encodes CASSSSGNSYEQYV.

J is TRBJ2-3 and V is TRBV24-1; 8 bases agree with TRBD1. CDR1 is KGHDR and CDR2 is SFDVKD in the germline V gene. J gave up 10 bases and V 2 bases, and 10 bases lay outside the gene matches. The CDR3 is 15 residues long. This CDR3 reads CATSDSWTGREPQYF. The CDR3 DNA follows: TGTGCCACCAGTGATTCTTGGACAGGGCGGGAACCGCAGTATTTT.

This chain connects TRBV11-3 to TRBJ2-4, with D unclear. This CDR3 is built from 16 residues. Germline V gene lookup returns CDR1 SGHNT and CDR2 YENEEA. V shed 0 bases and J shed 1 base, with 10 bases lying between them. The CDR3 sequence: CASSLDRKGAKNIQYF. Written as DNA, the CDR3 is TGTGCCAGCAGCTTAGATCGGAAAGGGGCCAAAAACATTCAGTACTTC.

This chain joins TRBV18 and TRBJ2-7, with 8 bases that match TRBD2. Germline V gene data show CDR1 as KGHSH and CDR2 as LQKENI. Trimming cost V 0 bases and J 12 bases; bases outside gene matches: 19. There are 17 residues in the CDR3. CDR3 nucleotides: TGTGCCAGCTCACCACCGCACCGCCTTGGCGGGGGGTCCCTATTGTACTTC. Translating gives CASSPPHRLGGGSLLYF.

The sample holds many counts of this clonotype. The genes are TRBV4-1 and TRBJ2-6; 7 bases align to TRBD1. CDR1 MGHRA and CDR2 YSYEKL come from the germline V gene. J lost 0 bases, V lost 0 bases, and 2 bases had no gene match. CDR3 size: 17 residues. CDR3 sequence (DNA): TGCGCCAGCAGCCAAGATCAGGGGGTCTCTGGGGCCAACGTCCTGACTTTC. Amino acids: CASSQDQGVSGANVLTF.

This clonotype was counted a few times. This chain uses TRBV6-2 or TRBV6-3 with TRBJ2-5; D ambiguous. The CDR3 sequence is 16 residues long. Deletions cut 0 bases from V and 2 bases from J, with 13 bases between. The germline V gene encodes CDR1 MNHEY and CDR2 SVGEGT. CDR3 residues: CASSYSVQTVQETQYF. The CDR3 nucleotides are TGTGCCAGCAGTTACTCGGTTCAGACTGTACAAGAGACCCAGTACTTC.

The chain uses TRBV20-1 and TRBJ2-3, with 11 nucleotides matching TRBD2. The CDR3 loop spans 16 amino acids. The V gene's germline CDR1 is DFQATT and CDR2 SNEGSKA (reference sequence). J lost 1 base, V lost 3 bases, and 6 bases had no gene match. Here the CDR3 DNA reads TGCAGTGCTAGCCTCCCGACTAGCGGGGGCACAGATACGCAGTATTTT. Protein sequence: CSASLPTSGGTDTQYF.

This clonotype was recorded a few times. An end of the junction does not agree with germline; a read error may underlie this. This chain links TRBV20-1 with TRBJ2-3, with 7 bases that match TRBD2. Germline V gives CDR1 DFQATT, CDR2 SNEGSKA (reference sequence). The CDR3 extends over 13 amino acids. The CDR3: CSARAGPADTQYF. CDR3 in DNA: TGCAGTGCAAGAGCGGGACCGGCGGATACGCAGTATTTT.

The chain couples TRBV20-1 to TRBJ2-7; D is unclear. Germline V gene sequence: CDR1 DFQATT, CDR2 SNEGSKA (reference sequence). Trimming stripped 1 base from V and 7 bases from J, with 11 bases between. The CDR3 has 12 residues. CDR3 residues: CSARVEMGEQYV. CDR3 DNA sequence: TGCAGTGCTAGAGTGGAAATGGGAGAGCAGTACGTC.

This clonotype was counted only a few times. The CDR3: CASSSDRTDTQYF. The CDR3 DNA reads as TGTGCCAGCAGCTCCGACAGGACAGATACGCAGTATTTT. The chain is built from TRBV9 and TRBJ2-3, with D maybe TRBD1 (6 bases). This CDR3 spans 13 amino acids. Trimming removed 4 bases at V and 3 bases at J, with 9 bases between. Germline V gene lookup returns CDR1 SGDLS and CDR2 YYNGEE.

A few counts support this clonotype. The gene calls are TRBV6-1 and TRBJ1-1; D remains unclear. There are 13 residues in the CDR3. Germline lookup yields CDR1 MNHNS and CDR2 SASEGT. V lost 6 bases and J 5 bases, leaving 13 bases between the germline ends. CDR3 nucleotide sequence: TGTGCCAGCAGCTGGGGAAGGGTTACTGAAGCTTTCTTT. Amino acids: CASSWGRVTEAFF.

This clonotype was seen a single time. This chain uses TRBV25-1 with TRBJ1-4; no firm D call. Trimming left V 4 bases short and J 4 bases short, with 10 bases between. Germline V gives CDR1 MGHDK, CDR2 SYGVNS. The CDR3 is 14 residues long. The CDR3 loop is CASSGAELNEKLFF. The CDR3 DNA follows: TGTGCCAGCAGTGGAGCAGAGCTTAATGAAAAACTGTTTTTT.

This clonotype was seen ten or more times. The rearrangement uses TRBV7-2 and TRBJ2-3; no definite D call. Deletions cut 4 bases from V and 0 bases from J, with 14 bases between. From germline, CDR1 is SGHTA and CDR2 FQGNSA. The CDR3 consists of 16 residues. CDR3 protein: CASSSQTGPSTDTQYF. The CDR3 DNA is TGTGCCAGCAGCTCCCAGACTGGCCCTAGCACAGATACGCAGTATTTT.

This clonotype was counted many times. V usage is TRBV11-2 and J usage is TRBJ2-1; D is undetermined. CDR1 is SGHAT, CDR2 FQNNGV, per germline. V was shortened by 2 bases and J by 5 bases, with 10 bases between the two germline ends. CDR3 length equals 14 residues. The CDR3 DNA reads TGTGCCAGCAGCTTATGGCAGGAAAACAATGAGCAGTTCTTC. Translating it yields CASSLWQENNEQFF.